This is a list of T cell receptor beta chains from one sample in a study of cytomegalovirus exposure and HLA in healthy donors. Repertoires were generated with immunoSEQ multiplex PCR, while TCRdb's copy carries only in-frame clones and drops some. In the table there are about 200,000 clones, about 80% of which are singletons. Sequencing used PBMCs. These receptors all come from a woman between 40 and 50 years old in good health and CMV-seronegative. CDR3s include the opening cysteine and the closing phenylalanine or tryptophan. A D gene is named only where the DNA matches it firmly. Clone size is not always given. Where it is, it says once, few, many or a class for expanded clones.

j_gene	abundance	d_gene	v_gene	CDR3aa	CDR3nt
TRBJ2-5	-	-	TRBV6-1	CASSESGQETQYF	TGTGCCAGCAGTGAATCAGGTCAAGAGACCCAGTACTTC
TRBJ1-1	-	-	TRBV19	CASSPRGVLLMNTEAFF	TGTGCCAGTTCCCCCCGGGGAGTGCTACTAATGAACACTGAAGCTTTCTTT
TRBJ2-1	-	TRBD2	TRBV9	CASSVGAGGYNEQFF	TGTGCCAGCAGCGTAGGTGCGGGAGGGTACAATGAGCAGTTCTTC
TRBJ1-2	-	TRBD1	TRBV29-1	CSVDRGGGYTF	TGCAGCGTCGACAGGGGTGGTGGCTACACCTTC
TRBJ2-1	-	-	TRBV7-9	CASSLAGNGVYNEQFF	TGTGCCAGCAGCTTAGCGGGAAACGGGGTCTACAATGAGCAGTTCTTC
TRBJ2-3	-	TRBD2	TRBV4-1	CASSQGSPGLGVVVDTQYF	TGCGCCAGCAGCCAGGGATCCCCGGGACTAGGAGTCGTTGTAGATACGCAGTATTTT
TRBJ1-2	-	-	TRBV10-3	CAISDNTGGYTF	TGTGCCATCAGTGACAACACGGGTGGCTACACCTTC
TRBJ2-1	few	TRBD2	TRBV27	CASSPGLAGESEQFF	TGTGCCAGCTCACCGGGACTAGCGGGAGAAAGTGAGCAGTTCTTC
TRBJ1-1	-	TRBD1	TRBV7-9	CASSHPPGQGLAFF	TGTGCCAGCAGCCACCCCCCGGGACAGGGACTGGCTTTCTTT
TRBJ2-3	few	-	TRBV12-5	CASGLRTQTDTQYF	TGTGCTAGTGGTTTGAGGACACAGACAGATACGCAGTATTTT
TRBJ2-3	-	TRBD2	TRBV11-3	CASSLRRESSTDTQYF	TGTGCCAGCAGCTTAAGGCGGGAGTCAAGCACAGATACGCAGTATTTT
TRBJ2-7	-	-	TRBV28	CASSSGVHEQYF	TGTGCCAGCAGTTCAGGGGTCCACGAGCAGTACTTC
TRBJ2-7	-	TRBD2	TRBV4-3	CASSQDYSGLAPYEQYF	TGCGCCAGCAGCCAAGATTATTCGGGACTAGCCCCCTACGAGCAGTACTTC
TRBJ2-3	-	TRBD2	TRBV4-1	CASSLYGTSTDTQYF	TGCGCCAGCAGCCTATACGGGACTAGTACAGATACGCAGTATTTT
TRBJ1-1	-	TRBD1	TRBV5-1	CASSPRTGRETEAFF	TGCGCCAGCAGCCCTAGGACAGGGAGAGAGACTGAAGCTTTCTTT
TRBJ1-1	-	TRBD1	TRBV7-9	CASSLLTGANTEAFF	TGTGCCAGCAGCTTACTGACAGGGGCAAACACTGAAGCTTTCTTT
TRBJ2-1	-	-	TRBV25-1	CASSEYKQSRNEQFF	TGTGCCAGCAGTGAATACAAGCAATCGAGAAATGAGCAGTTCTTC
TRBJ1-2	-	-	TRBV25-1	CASSEFGGGSGGYTF	TGTGCCAGCAGTGAATTCGGCGGTGGTAGTGGTGGCTACACCTTC
TRBJ2-3	-	TRBD2	TRBV7-9	CASSLWGTSADTQYF	TGTGCCAGCAGCTTATGGGGGACTAGCGCAGATACGCAGTATTTT
TRBJ1-2	-	TRBD1	TRBV28	CASSLRQGATLNYGYTF	TGTGCCAGCAGTTTAAGACAGGGGGCTACCCTGAACTATGGCTACACCTTC
TRBJ2-7	-	-	TRBV25-1	CASSATGRNEQYF	TGTGCCAGCAGTGCGACAGGGAGGAACGAGCAGTACTTC
TRBJ1-2	-	TRBD1	TRBV7-2	CASSLDRVGQGAGGYTF	TGTGCCAGCAGCTTAGATAGGGTGGGACAGGGGGCGGGTGGCTACACCTTC
TRBJ2-5	-	TRBD1	TRBV7-2	CASSFRGTAPETQYF	TGTGCCAGCAGCTTCAGAGGGACAGCTCCAGAGACCCAGTACTTC
TRBJ2-3	once	TRBD2	TRBV5-4	CASSFGRANTDTQYF	TGTGCCAGCAGCTTTGGGAGGGCAAACACAGATACGCAGTATTTT
TRBJ2-1	once	-	TRBV19	CASSILLANEQFF	TGTGCCAGTAGTATCCTTCTAGCGAATGAGCAGTTCTTC
TRBJ2-1	-	-	TRBV5-1	CASSFVGGGYNEQFF	TGCGCCAGCAGCTTCGTGGGAGGGGGGTACAATGAGCAGTTCTTC
TRBJ2-7	-	-	TRBV19	CASSMGGRYEQYF	TGTGCCAGTAGTATGGGGGGGCGGTACGAGCAGTACTTC
TRBJ1-1	-	-	TRBV18	CASSPPGEPRAFF	TGTGCCAGCTCACCACCGGGCGAACCGCGAGCTTTCTTT
TRBJ2-3	-	TRBD1	TRBV15	CATSRVGGESTDTQYF	TGTGCCACCAGCAGAGTAGGGGGCGAATCCACAGATACGCAGTATTTT
TRBJ1-5	few	TRBD1	TRBV27	CASSSGTGPKQPQHF	TGTGCCAGCAGTTCTGGGACAGGGCCTAAACAGCCCCAGCATTTT
TRBJ2-1	-	-	TRBV5-5	CASSLVAYPEQFF	TGTGCCAGCAGCTTGGTTGCGTATCCTGAGCAGTTCTTC
TRBJ1-2	once	TRBD1	TRBV27	CASSHRDREADGYTF	TGTGCCAGCAGTCACAGGGACAGGGAGGCGGATGGCTACACCTTC
TRBJ1-4	-	-	TRBV4-3	CASSQASVGEKLFF	TGCGCCAGCAGCCAAGCCTCCGTCGGTGAAAAACTGTTTTTT
TRBJ1-2	-	TRBD1	TRBV19	CASSPQGVGEYGYTF	TGTGCCAGTAGTCCTCAGGGGGTAGGGGAGTATGGCTACACCTTC
TRBJ1-2	-	-	TRBV30	CAWNEGSYGYTF	TGTGCCTGGAATGAGGGCTCGTATGGCTACACCTTC
TRBJ2-1	-	-	TRBV20-1	CSAIDSNEQFF	TGCAGTGCTATCGACTCCAATGAGCAGTTCTTC
TRBJ1-5	few	-	TRBV29-1	CSVGGGNDQPQHF	TGCAGCGTTGGGGGGGGCAACGACCAGCCCCAGCATTTT
TRBJ1-6	-	-	TRBV30	CAWSVGVLLSPLHF	TGTGCCTGGAGTGTAGGCGTACTACTATCACCCCTCCACTTT
TRBJ2-2	-	-	TRBV27	CAAPPGARPGELFF	TGTGCCGCTCCGCCAGGCGCCCGACCCGGGGAGCTGTTTTTT
TRBJ1-5	-	-	TRBV27	CASSSSLNQPQHF	TGTGCCAGCAGTTCGTCACTAAATCAGCCCCAGCATTTT
TRBJ2-5	-	TRBD1	TRBV5-1	CASSLAGQGETQYF	TGCGCCAGCAGCTTGGCGGGACAGGGTGAGACCCAGTACTTC
TRBJ2-3	few	TRBD2	TRBV7-8	CASSLVAGVTDTQYF	TGTGCCAGCAGCTTAGTTGCGGGGGTCACAGATACGCAGTATTTT